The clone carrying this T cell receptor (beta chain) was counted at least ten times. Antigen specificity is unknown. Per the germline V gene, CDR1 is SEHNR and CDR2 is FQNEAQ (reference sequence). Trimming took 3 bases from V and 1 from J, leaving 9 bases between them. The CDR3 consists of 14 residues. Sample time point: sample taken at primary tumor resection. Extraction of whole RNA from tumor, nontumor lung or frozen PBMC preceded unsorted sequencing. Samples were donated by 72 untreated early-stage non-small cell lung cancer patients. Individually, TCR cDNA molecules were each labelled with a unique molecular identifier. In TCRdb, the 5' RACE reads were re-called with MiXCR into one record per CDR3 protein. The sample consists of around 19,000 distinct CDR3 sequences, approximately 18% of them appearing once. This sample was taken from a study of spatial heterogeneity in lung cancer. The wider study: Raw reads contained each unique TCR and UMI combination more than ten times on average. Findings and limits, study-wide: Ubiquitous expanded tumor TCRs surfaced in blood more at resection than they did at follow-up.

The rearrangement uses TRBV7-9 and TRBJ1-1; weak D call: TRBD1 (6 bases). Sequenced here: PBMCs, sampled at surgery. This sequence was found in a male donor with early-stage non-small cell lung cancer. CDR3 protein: CASSLGTQNTEAFF. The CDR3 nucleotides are TGTGCCAGCAGCTTGGGGACACAGAACACTGAAGCTTTCTTT. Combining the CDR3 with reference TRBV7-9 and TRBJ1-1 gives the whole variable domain DTGVSQNPRHKITKRGQNVTFRCDPISEHNRLYWYRQTLGQGPEFLTYFQNEAQLEKSRLLSDRFSAERPKGSFSTLEIQRTEQGDSAMYLCASSLGTQNTEAFFGQGTRLTVV.